Presented here are 22 T cell receptor beta chains from one specimen sequenced in a study of TIL therapy for anti-PD-1-resistant metastatic lung cancer. Sequencing used immunoSEQ v3. Sequenced by immunoSEQ multiplex PCR; TCRdb stores in-frame clones only, minus some. The profile shows 55,000 to 70,000 clones, around 87% of them singletons. The time point was: pre-treatment sample, taken before nivolumab and TIL therapy. The sample consisted of blood, taken at baseline. The receptors were sampled from a person between 25 and 79 years old with non-small cell lung cancer.

This chain uses TRBV18 with TRBJ2-1; no firm D call. The germline gives CDR1 KGHSH, CDR2 LQKENI. The CDR3 extends over 16 amino acids. V dropped 0 bases and J dropped 6 bases, with 15 bases sitting between them. CDR3 sequence: CASSPPTAARTNEQFF. CDR3 in DNA: TGTGCCAGCTCACCACCCACAGCTGCAAGAACCAATGAGCAGTTCTTC.

V usage is TRBV7-8 and J usage is TRBJ1-4; 8 bases align to TRBD1. V trimming: 4 bases; J trimming: 10 bases; junction bases outside the gene matches: 8. The CDR3 is 14 residues long. Germline V lookup: CDR1 SGHVS, CDR2 FQNEAQ. The CDR3 bases are TGTGCCAGCAGCTCCTATGACAGGGGAGTAAAACTGTTTTTT. Translated: CASSSYDRGVKLFF.

The rearrangement uses TRBV19 and TRBJ2-7, with TRBD2 matching over 11 bases. CDR1 is LNHDA, CDR2 SQIVND, per germline (reference sequence). The ends lost 3 bases at V and 4 bases at J; junction bases unmatched: 2. This CDR3 is built from 14 residues. The CDR3: CASSMASGRYEQYF. In DNA, the CDR3 is TGTGCCAGTAGTATGGCTAGCGGGAGGTACGAGCAGTACTTC.

The DNA for the CDR3 is TGTGCCAGCAGCTTAGGGGGGGGGCTCAATGAGCAGTTCTTC. Translation: CASSLGGGLNEQFF. This chain uses TRBV11-3 with TRBJ2-1; D is possibly TRBD2 (7 bases). The CDR3 extends over 14 amino acids. CDR1 and CDR2 from the germline V gene are SGHNT and YENEEA. V was clipped by 1 base and J by 6 bases, with 10 bases between them.

The chain joins TRBV9 to TRBJ2-7, with D tentatively TRBD1 (5 bases). This CDR3 comprises 14 residues. Germline values: CDR1 SGDLS, CDR2 YYNGEE. V was trimmed by 0 bases and J by 2 bases, leaving 9 bases between them. CDR3 loop: CASSVEIGAYEQYF. CDR3 in DNA: TGTGCCAGCAGCGTAGAAATAGGGGCCTACGAGCAGTACTTC.

The rearrangement joins TRBV3-1 (or the pseudogene TRBV3-2) to TRBJ2-2; D is undetermined. Trimming stripped 6 bases from V and 5 bases from J, with 13 bases between. This CDR3 has 14 amino acids. Germline loops: CDR1 LGHDT, CDR2 YNNKEL (reference sequence). The chain's CDR3 is CASSRTSDTGELFF. The CDR3, as DNA: TGTGCCAGCAGTCGAACATCGGATACCGGGGAGCTGTTTTTT.

V usage is TRBV5-1 and J usage is TRBJ1-2, with D possibly being TRBD1 (5 bases). This CDR3 has 15 amino acids. V was pared by 3 bases and J by 0 bases, with 12 bases between. Per the germline V gene, CDR1 is SGHRS and CDR2 is YFSETQ. The CDR3 DNA follows: TGCGCCAGCAGCTACGGGACCGTCACTAACTATGGCTACACCTTC. It codes for CASSYGTVTNYGYTF.

The CDR3 loop is CAISDRLSGELFF. The DNA of the CDR3 is TGTGCCATCAGTGATCGACTAAGCGGGGAGCTGTTTTTT. The rearrangement joins TRBV10-3 to TRBJ2-2; D perhaps matches TRBD2 (5 bases). V shed 3 bases and J shed 7 bases, with 9 bases lying between them. CDR1 and CDR2 (germline): ENHRY, SYGVKD. The CDR3 covers 13 residues.

In this sample, this clone turned up once. This chain joins TRBV24-1 and TRBJ2-3; D is undetermined. The germline V and J ends were trimmed by 2 bases and 2 bases, with 19 bases remaining between them. Per the germline V gene, CDR1 is KGHDR and CDR2 is SFDVKD. This CDR3 has 18 residues. For the CDR3, the DNA is TGTGCCACCAGTGATTATCCCCCGGCAGAGGTCGACACAGATACGCAGTATTTT. Amino acids: CATSDYPPAEVDTDTQYF.

V is TRBV28 and J is TRBJ2-1; 10 positions agree with TRBD2. The CDR3 loop spans 15 amino acids. V gave up 2 bases and J gave up 4 bases; unmatched junction bases: 2. Germline values: CDR1 MDHEN, CDR2 SYDVKM. CDR3 bases: TGTGCCAGCAGTTTAGGACTAGCGGAGTACAATGAGCAGTTCTTC. This codes for CASSLGLAEYNEQFF.

The V and J genes are TRBV28 and TRBJ1-5, with D maybe TRBD1 (6 bases). The germline V and J ends were trimmed by 4 bases and 4 bases, with 14 bases remaining between them. The length of the CDR3 is 15 residues. Germline V CDR1 and CDR2: MDHEN, SYDVKM. The CDR3 protein is CASSSPGGPNQPQHF. In nucleotides, the CDR3 is TGTGCCAGCAGTTCGCCCGGGGGGCCAAATCAGCCCCAGCATTTT.

The chain uses TRBV5-1 and TRBJ2-7; no clear D. Trimming shortened V by 4 bases and J by 1 base, and 12 bases separated the two germline ends. This CDR3 region has 14 residues. Per germline, CDR1 SGHRS and CDR2 YFSETQ. DNA for the CDR3: TGCGCCAGCAGCGTAATTGTTGAGTCCTACGAGCAGTACTTC. Amino acid sequence: CASSVIVESYEQYF.

The V gene is TRBV4-1, the J gene TRBJ2-7; D is unresolved. From germline, CDR1 is MGHRA and CDR2 YSYEKL. The CDR3 sequence is 19 residues long. The V and J ends lost 2 bases and 0 bases respectively, with 23 bases between them. This CDR3 is CASSQSSPGRNPSSYEQYF. The CDR3 bases are TGCGCCAGCAGCCAATCGTCACCGGGTCGGAACCCCAGCTCCTACGAGCAGTACTTC.

The genes are TRBV27 and TRBJ2-7; 9 bases agree with TRBD2. This CDR3 has 15 residues. Trimming cost V 1 base and J 5 bases; bases outside gene matches: 6. Germline V CDR1 and CDR2: MNHEY, SMNVEV (reference sequence). CDR3 loop: CASSLLLAGFHEQYF. The CDR3 DNA follows: TGTGCCAGCAGTTTATTGCTAGCGGGATTCCACGAGCAGTACTTC.

The rearrangement uses TRBV18 and TRBJ2-1; TRBD1 aligns across 8 bases. The CDR3 has 16 amino acids. The junction had 9 bases not matched to a gene; V was cut back by 4 bases and J by 4 bases. The germline V gene encodes CDR1 KGHSH and CDR2 LQKENI. CDR3: CASSRASGGGYNEQFF. The CDR3 DNA is TGTGCCAGCTCACGGGCGTCAGGGGGCGGTTACAATGAGCAGTTCTTC.

The chain has TRBV19 and TRBJ1-3; D is possibly TRBD1 (6 bases). In germline, CDR1 is LNHDA, CDR2 SQIVND (reference sequence). This CDR3 is built from 15 residues. V was trimmed by 5 bases and J by 2 bases, leaving 13 bases between them. CDR3 residues: CASSPGGSTGNTIYF. The CDR3, as DNA: TGTGCCAGTAGTCCCGGGGGCTCCACTGGAAACACCATATATTTT.

The chain joins TRBV10-1 to TRBJ2-7; D remains unclear. Per germline, CDR1 WNHNN and CDR2 SYGVQD (reference sequence). CDR3 length: 13 residues. Trimming took 4 bases from V and 2 from J, leaving 9 bases between them. In nucleotides, the CDR3 is TGCGCCAGCAGTGTAGGCGGAACCTACGAGCAGTACTTC. Encoded protein: CASSVGGTYEQYF.

CDR3 in amino acids: CASRDGGAYEQYF. The CDR3 nucleotides read TGCGCCAGCAGGGACGGCGGGGCCTACGAGCAGTACTTC. The chain combines TRBV10-2 with TRBJ2-7; D might be TRBD2 (6 bases). The ends were cut back, 6 bases at V and 2 bases at J, with 11 bases in the middle. Germline values: CDR1 WSHSY, CDR2 SAAADI. The CDR3 runs 13 residues.

This clone was detected a few times. CDR3 residues: CASSSRPRGERNSPLHF. The DNA of the CDR3 is TGTGCCAGCAGCTCCCGCCCGAGGGGGGAACGTAATTCACCCCTCCACTTT. The rearrangement uses TRBV5-4 and TRBJ1-6; tentative D call: TRBD1 (6 bases). The CDR3 sequence is 17 residues long. The germline V and J ends were trimmed by 3 bases and 6 bases, with 19 bases remaining between them. Germline CDR1 and CDR2: SGHNT and YYREEE (reference sequence).

The genes are TRBV30 and TRBJ1-5; no reliable D call. Germline lookup yields CDR1 GTSNPN and CDR2 SVGIG (reference sequence). The CDR3 totals 13 residues. V was clipped by 2 bases and J by 2 bases, with 7 bases between them. CDR3 sequence: CAWSPRGNQPQHF. The CDR3 coding sequence is TGTGCCTGGAGTCCCCGCGGCAATCAGCCCCAGCATTTT.

The chain carries TRBV9 and TRBJ2-1; D may be TRBD1 or TRBD2 (6 bases each). Trimming took 0 bases from V and 8 from J, leaving 15 bases between them. In germline, CDR1 is SGDLS, CDR2 YYNGEE. The CDR3 spans 15 residues. CDR3 sequence (DNA): TGTGCCAGCAGCGTAGAAAACAGGGAGGTGGATGAGCAGTTCTTC. Translation: CASSVENREVDEQFF.

The chain links TRBV3-1 (or the pseudogene TRBV3-2) to TRBJ2-7, with D perhaps being TRBD1 or TRBD2 (6 bases each). The V end lost 0 bases, the J end lost 2 bases, and 11 bases lay between the germline ends. CDR3 length equals 15 residues. The germline CDR1 and CDR2 sequences are LGHDT and YNNKEL (reference sequence). The CDR3 reads CASSQERGRPYEQYF. CDR3 sequence (DNA): TGTGCCAGCAGCCAAGAAAGGGGGAGGCCCTACGAGCAGTACTTC.